The present TCR beta chain was sequenced within a study of beta chain features in type 1 diabetes. General study points: cDNA sequencing could over-represent cells with high TCR expression.

The isolated RNA, all of it, was reverse transcribed, so expressed TCRB transcripts were what got sequenced. Repertoires were generated with immunoSEQ multiplex PCR, while TCRdb's copy carries only in-frame clones and drops some. This table has about 230,000 clones, over 7.5% appearing once. With respect to this clone: The antigen remains undetermined.

The clonotype was recovered from a woman between 18 and 30 years old in good health. The sample was naive CD4+ T cells from blood.

The CDR3 reads CASRPTGSYEQYF. DNA for the CDR3: TGCGCCAGCAGACCGACAGGGAGCTACGAGCAGTACTTC. The rearrangement links TRBV5-1 to TRBJ2-7; 7 nucleotides match TRBD1. CDR1 is SGHRS, CDR2 YFSETQ, per germline. J gave up 3 bases and V 5 bases, and 5 bases lay outside the gene matches. This CDR3 comprises 13 residues.